This T cell receptor beta chain is from a study of T cells after yellow fever vaccination. Turning to the study itself: Some fractions had low cell numbers, and these were prepared with SMART-Seq v4 Ultra Low Input.

Looked up from germline, CDR1 is MDHEN and CDR2 is SYDVKM. The CDR3 loop spans 10 amino acids. V shed 11 bases and J shed 1 base, with 6 bases lying between them. General study findings and limits: Abundant bulk-derived clonotypes could contaminate FACS-sorted repertoires. Weaker, the secondary response had a peak occurring faster, on day 5 versus 15.

UMIs and a universal primer site were added when TCR cDNA was made by 5'RACE template switching. TCRdb processed the 5' RACE reads anew with MiXCR; each CDR3 protein has one entry. The table includes about 200,000 distinct CDR3 sequences, 3.2% detected once. There are many counts of this clonotype. Antigen: not known. The chain recombines TRBV28 with TRBJ2-7, with a weak D call TRBD2 (5 bases). Sequenced here: CD4+ T cells sorted from PBMCs, sampled 10 days after the yellow fever booster vaccination. The sequence came from a man aged 18 to 35 who received the YFV17D yellow fever vaccine. DNA of the CDR3: TGTGCCTGCGGGTCCTACGAGCAGTACTTC. Encoded protein: CACGSYEQYF.